The 18 T cell receptor beta chains below were found in one sample sequenced in a study of vaccination and CD4 T cells after COVID-19. Treatment here: 10-day PBMC culture with coronavirus spike peptide pools or control peptides (ViraFEST assay). No antigen is known for these receptors. With the Oncomine TCR Beta short-read assay, DNA from cultured CD4+ T cells was sequenced. TCRdb recomputed calls from the PCR reads with MiXCR, one row per CDR3 protein. The sample carries 7,500 to 10,000 distinct CDR3 sequences, around 63% recorded once. Sequences were derived from CD4+ T cells from blood, cultured in vitro, sampled before SARS-CoV-2 vaccination. All receptors come from a human donor who had recovered from COVID-19.

This clonotype has a single count. The chain employs TRBV7-2 and TRBJ2-1, with no clear D. Trimming took off 1 base at V and 8 bases at J, with 3 bases between the two ends. This CDR3 contains 11 residues. Germline values: CDR1 SGHTA, CDR2 FQGNSA. CDR3 coding DNA: TGTGCCAGCAGCTTAGGACATGAGCAGTTCTTC. It is translated as CASSLGHEQFF. Filled out from reference TRBV7-2 and TRBJ2-1, the complete variable domain reads GAGVSQSPSNKVTEKGKDVELRCDPISGHTALYWYRQSLGQGLEFLIYFQGNSAPDKSGLPSDRFSAERTGGSVSTLTIQRTQQEDSAVYLCASSLGHEQFFGPGTRLTVL.

V gene TRBV28 combines with J gene TRBJ2-3; D is unresolved. This CDR3 has 17 amino acids. Germline V CDR1 and CDR2: MDHEN, SYDVKM. Trimming took 1 base from V and 2 from J, leaving 16 bases between them. CDR3 DNA sequence: TGTGCCAGCAGTTTATCCAACATTCTTCAATCCACAGATACGCAGTATTTT. Translation gives CASSLSNILQSTDTQYF.

The rearrangement links TRBV21-1 to TRBJ1-5; the D call in the table, TRBD1, was not verified against the DNA. TRBV21-1 is termed a pseudogene. This CDR3 has 13 residues. CDR3 protein: CASKDIRNQPQHF. DNA of the CDR3: TGTGCCAGCAAGGACATCCGCAATCAGCCCCAGCATTTT.

The J gene is TRBJ2-2, the V gene TRBV7-2, with unresolved D. This CDR3 has 12 residues. V lost 5 bases, J lost 13 bases, and 14 bases lay in between. Germline CDR1 reads SGHTA; CDR2 reads FQGNSA. CDR3 sequence: CASSRLGESLFF. CDR3 sequence (DNA): TGTGCCAGCAGCCGCCTTGGGGAATCGCTGTTTTTT. Using reference TRBV7-2 and TRBJ2-2 for the parts outside the CDR3, the full variable domain is GAGVSQSPSNKVTEKGKDVELRCDPISGHTALYWYRQSLGQGLEFLIYFQGNSAPDKSGLPSDRFSAERTGGSVSTLTIQRTQQEDSAVYLCASSRLGESLFFGEGSRLTVL.

This clonotype has only a few counts. V gene TRBV15 combines with J gene TRBJ1-1; D is undetermined. The CDR3 spans 14 residues. Germline loops: CDR1 LNHNV, CDR2 YYDKDF (reference sequence). V was shortened by 1 base and J by 0 bases, with 6 bases between the two germline ends. Here the CDR3 DNA reads TGTGCCACCAGCAGAGCGTCGGTGAACACTGAAGCTTTCTTT. It yields the protein CATSRASVNTEAFF.

This sequence joins TRBV7-6 and TRBJ2-2, with D hard to call. The CDR3 runs to 14 residues. Trimming removed 4 bases at V and 1 base at J, with 7 bases between. CDR1 and CDR2 from the germline V gene are SGHVS and FNYEAQ. The CDR3: CASSSRQNTGELFF. The CDR3 nucleotides are TGTGCCAGCAGCTCCCGACAGAACACCGGGGAGCTGTTTTTT.

In its sample, this clonotype was seen a few times. The J gene is TRBJ2-7, the V gene TRBV2, with 7 bases lining up with TRBD1. V shed 6 bases and J 7 bases; nucleotides not matched to a gene: 6. Germline V lookup: CDR1 SNHLY, CDR2 FYNNEI. The CDR3 covers 12 residues. CDR3 nucleotides: TGTGCCAGCAGCCGGGGACAGAGTGAGCAGTACTTC. It yields the protein CASSRGQSEQYF.

This clonotype was seen just once. The J gene is TRBJ1-4, the V gene TRBV24-1; D might be TRBD1 (6 bases). Germline values: CDR1 KGHDR, CDR2 SFDVKD. The CDR3 is 14 amino acids. The V end was cut by 5 bases, the J end by 8 bases, with 14 bases between. The CDR3 DNA reads as TGTGCCACCAGTGGGGGGGCCGGGGAAGAAAAACTGTTTTTT. Amino acids: CATSGGAGEEKLFF.

This chain uses TRBV7-2 with TRBJ2-3; perhaps D is TRBD1 or TRBD2 (6 bases each). Germline values: CDR1 SGHTA, CDR2 FQGNSA. The CDR3 extends over 14 amino acids. V dropped 1 base and J dropped 4 bases, with 9 bases sitting between them. The CDR3 protein is CASSLERGPDTQYF. The CDR3 DNA reads as TGTGCCAGCAGCTTAGAACGGGGGCCAGATACGCAGTATTTT.

This chain connects TRBV7-9 to TRBJ2-7; D call uncertain. The CDR3 extends over 11 amino acids. CDR1 and CDR2 (germline): SEHNR, FQNEAQ (reference sequence). V lost 8 bases and J lost 4, with 9 bases in between. The CDR3 region has the DNA TGTGCCAGCCGCGGAGAATACGAGCAGTACTTC. Translating it yields CASRGEYEQYF.

This CDR3 reads CATSDSTGARTYEQYF. The DNA of the CDR3 is TGTGCCACCAGTGATTCAACAGGGGCCCGAACCTACGAGCAGTACTTC. The chain combines TRBV24-1 with TRBJ2-7, with TRBD1 matching 7 bases. The germline V gene encodes CDR1 KGHDR and CDR2 SFDVKD. V shed 2 bases and J 2 bases; nucleotides not matched to a gene: 8. The CDR3 has 16 amino acids.

This chain joins TRBV15 and TRBJ2-2; 10 positions match TRBD2. The CDR3 extends over 16 amino acids. V was clipped by 3 bases and J by 5 bases; unmatched bases: 6. CDR1 LNHNV and CDR2 YYDKDF come from the germline V gene (reference sequence). DNA of the CDR3: TGTGCCACCAGCAGTCTAGCGGGAGCTCGGACCGGGGAGCTGTTTTTT. Protein: CATSSLAGARTGELFF.

J is TRBJ2-7 and V is TRBV2, with D possibly matching TRBD2 (5 bases). Trimming took 0 bases from V and 2 from J, leaving 14 bases between them. Looked up from germline, CDR1 is SNHLY and CDR2 is FYNNEI. The CDR3 consists of 16 residues. The CDR3 loop reads CASSEALRAPAYEQYF. The CDR3 DNA sequence: TGTGCCAGCAGTGAAGCCTTGAGGGCCCCAGCCTACGAGCAGTACTTC.

This clonotype was observed a few times. The V gene is TRBV7-9, the J gene TRBJ2-2; TRBD2 agrees at 10 bases. The CDR3 loop spans 18 amino acids. The V gene's germline CDR1 is SEHNR and CDR2 FQNEAQ (reference sequence). V shed 6 bases and J 5 bases; nucleotides not matched to a gene: 15. As DNA, the CDR3 is TGTGCCAGCAGGAAAGGGGACGGACTAGCGGTTAAAACCGGGGAGCTGTTTTTT. Translation gives CASRKGDGLAVKTGELFF.

This clonotype has more than one count but fewer than ten. The chain has TRBV20-1 and TRBJ2-1; 12 bases are shared with TRBD2. The trim removed 6 bases at V and 9 bases at J, leaving 12 bases unmatched. The germline V gene has CDR1 DFQATT and CDR2 SNEGSKA (reference sequence). The CDR3 totals 15 residues. The CDR3 region is CSAHQLAGGLGEQFF. CDR3 DNA: TGCAGTGCCCACCAACTAGCGGGGGGTCTGGGTGAGCAGTTCTTC.

This rearrangement joins TRBV20-1 to TRBJ2-2, with D possibly TRBD1 on 6 matching bases. The CDR3 length is 12 residues. V was cut by 5 bases and J by 3 bases, with 7 bases left in between. Germline lookup yields CDR1 DFQATT and CDR2 SNEGSKA (reference sequence). CDR3 DNA: TGCAGTGCTCACAGGGACACCGGGGAGCTGTTTTTT. Amino acid sequence: CSAHRDTGELFF.

The rearrangement joins TRBV24-1 to TRBJ2-3, with D perhaps assigned TRBD1 or TRBD2 (6 bases each). V gave up 2 bases and J gave up 3 bases, with 14 bases separating them. This CDR3 has 16 residues. Germline values: CDR1 KGHDR, CDR2 SFDVKD. The CDR3 loop is CATSDSTGRTTDTQYF. The CDR3, as DNA: TGTGCCACCAGTGATTCCACAGGGAGGACGACAGATACGCAGTATTTT.

The chain links TRBV7-3 to TRBJ2-1; D perhaps matches TRBD2 (5 bases). V lost 0 bases and J lost 2, with 11 bases in between. This CDR3 spans 16 amino acids. Looked up from germline, CDR1 is SGHTA and CDR2 is FQGTGA. CDR3 nucleotides: TGTGCCAGCAGCTTAACCGTGGACTTCCCCTACAATGAGCAGTTCTTC. Protein sequence: CASSLTVDFPYNEQFF. Combining the CDR3 with reference TRBV7-3 and TRBJ2-1 gives the whole variable domain GAGVSQTPSNKVTEKGKYVELRCDPISGHTALYWYRQSLGQGPEFLIYFQGTGAADDSGLPNDRFFAVRPEGSVSTLKIQRTERGDSAVYLCASSLTVDFPYNEQFFGPGTRLTVL.